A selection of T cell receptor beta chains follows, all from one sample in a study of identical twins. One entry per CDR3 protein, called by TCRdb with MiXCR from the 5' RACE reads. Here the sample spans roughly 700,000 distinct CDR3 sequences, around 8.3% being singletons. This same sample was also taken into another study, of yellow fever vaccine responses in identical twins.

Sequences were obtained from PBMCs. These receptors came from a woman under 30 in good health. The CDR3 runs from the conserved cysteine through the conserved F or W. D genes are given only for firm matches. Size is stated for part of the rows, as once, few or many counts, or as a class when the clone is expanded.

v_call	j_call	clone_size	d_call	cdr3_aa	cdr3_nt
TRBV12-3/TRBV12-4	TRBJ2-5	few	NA	CASSQITEPETQYF	TGTGCCAGCAGCCAAATTACGGAGCCAGAGACCCAGTACTTC
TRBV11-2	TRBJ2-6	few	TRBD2	CAPGGVPFLGANVLTF	TGTGCCCCCGGGGGGGTCCCTTTTCTCGGGGCCAACGTCCTGACTTTC
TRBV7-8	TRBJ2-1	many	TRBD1	CASSLSWGQPVDNEQFF	TGTGCCAGCAGCTTATCTTGGGGACAGCCCGTCGACAATGAGCAGTTCTTC
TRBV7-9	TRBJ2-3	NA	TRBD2	CASSFRLAGDVTDTQYF	TGTGCCAGCAGCTTCCGACTAGCGGGAGACGTCACAGATACGCAGTATTTT
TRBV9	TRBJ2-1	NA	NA	CASSPPPLRTYNEQFF	TGTGCCAGCAGCCCTCCCCCGCTAAGGACCTACAATGAGCAGTTCTTC
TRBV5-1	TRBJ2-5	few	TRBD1	CASSQDPTGVSQETQYF	TGCGCCAGCAGCCAAGACCCGACAGGGGTTTCCCAAGAGACCCAGTACTTC
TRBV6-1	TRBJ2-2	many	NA	CASNYYRDTGELFF	TGTGCCAGCAACTATTATAGGGACACCGGGGAGCTGTTTTTT
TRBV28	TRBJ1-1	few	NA	CASSLNPRNTEAFF	TGTGCCAGCAGTTTAAATCCACGGAACACTGAAGCTTTCTTT
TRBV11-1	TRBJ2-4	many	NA	CASSYPTRTGEEAKNIQYF	TGTGCCAGCAGCTACCCTACTCGTACAGGGGAGGAAGCCAAAAACATTCAGTACTTC
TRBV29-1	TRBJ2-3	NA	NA	CSVEEHLIGAYTQYF	TGCAGCGTTGAAGAACACCTGATCGGGGCGTATACGCAGTATTTT
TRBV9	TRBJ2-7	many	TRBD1	CASSLGQGVGEQYF	TGTGCCAGCAGCTTGGGACAGGGAGTTGGCGAGCAGTACTTC
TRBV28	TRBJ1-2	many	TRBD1	CASRGDSFYGYTF	TGTGCCAGCAGGGGGGACAGCTTCTATGGCTACACCTTC
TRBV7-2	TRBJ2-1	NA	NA	CASSQYQGYNEQFF	TGTGCCAGCAGCCAATACCAGGGGTACAATGAGCAGTTCTTC
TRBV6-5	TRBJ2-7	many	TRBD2	CASSYSSGRWDEQYF	TGTGCCAGCAGTTATAGTAGCGGGAGGTGGGACGAGCAGTACTTC
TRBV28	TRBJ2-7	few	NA	CASMGVYYEQYF	TGTGCCAGCATGGGCGTTTACTACGAGCAGTACTTC
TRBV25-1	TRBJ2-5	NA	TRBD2	CASSAILAGVETQYF	TGTGCCAGCAGTGCGATTCTAGCGGGAGTCGAGACCCAGTACTTC
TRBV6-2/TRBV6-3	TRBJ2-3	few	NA	CASSYFPGDTQYF	TGTGCCAGCAGTTACTTTCCCGGAGATACGCAGTATTTT
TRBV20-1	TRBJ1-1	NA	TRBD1	CRGAGGGTEAFF	TGCAGGGGGGCAGGGGGAGGTACTGAAGCTTTCTTT
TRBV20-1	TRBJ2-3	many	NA	CSAVLDTQYF	TGCAGTGCTGTTCTGGATACGCAGTATTTT
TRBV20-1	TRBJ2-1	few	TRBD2	CSARPIAGGYNEQFF	TGCAGTGCTAGACCGATAGCGGGGGGGTACAATGAGCAGTTCTTC
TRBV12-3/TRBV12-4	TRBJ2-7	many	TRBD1	CASSRPTGTDEQYF	TGTGCCAGCAGTCGGCCGACAGGGACGGACGAGCAGTACTTC
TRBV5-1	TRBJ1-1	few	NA	CASSWSLMNTEAFF	TGCGCCAGCAGCTGGTCCCTCATGAACACTGAAGCTTTCTTT
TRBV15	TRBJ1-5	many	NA	CATSRDGNQPQHF	TGTGCCACCAGCAGAGATGGCAATCAGCCCCAGCATTTT
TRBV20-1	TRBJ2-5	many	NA	CSAETQYF	TGCAGTGCTGAGACCCAGTACTTC
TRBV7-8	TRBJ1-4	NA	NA	CASSLGGGLGEKLFF	TGTGCCAGCAGCTTAGGAGGGGGGCTGGGGGAAAAACTGTTTTTT
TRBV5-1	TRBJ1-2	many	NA	CASSLEGATGYTF	TGCGCCAGCAGCTTGGAAGGGGCCACGGGCTACACCTTC
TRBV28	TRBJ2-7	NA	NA	CASRESLLESLSYEQYF	TGTGCCAGCAGAGAATCCCTCTTGGAGAGTTTATCCTACGAGCAGTACTTC
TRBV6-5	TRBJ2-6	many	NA	CASSYTSSGANVLTF	TGTGCCAGCAGCTATACAAGCTCTGGGGCCAACGTCCTGACTTTC
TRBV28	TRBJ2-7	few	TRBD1	CASSSGTGVLHEQYF	TGTGCCAGCAGCTCCGGGACAGGGGTGCTACACGAGCAGTACTTC
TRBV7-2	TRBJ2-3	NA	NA	CASSLVGSYTDTQYF	TGTGCCAGCAGCTTAGTAGGCAGCTACACAGATACGCAGTATTTT
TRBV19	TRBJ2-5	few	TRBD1	CASSMGTGVSETQYF	TGTGCCAGTAGTATGGGGACAGGGGTTAGCGAGACCCAGTACTTC
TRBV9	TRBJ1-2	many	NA	CASSGSDRRGYGYTF	TGTGCCAGCAGCGGAAGTGACAGGAGAGGCTATGGCTACACCTTC
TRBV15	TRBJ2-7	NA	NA	CATSREPTDSYEQYF	TGTGCCACCAGCAGGGAGCCGACAGACTCCTACGAGCAGTACTTC
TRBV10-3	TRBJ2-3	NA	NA	CATLQGGDTDTQYF	TGTGCCACCCTTCAGGGGGGTGACACAGATACGCAGTATTTT
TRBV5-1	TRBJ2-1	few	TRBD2	CASSLAGLAGINEQFF	TGCGCCAGCAGCTTGGCGGGACTAGCGGGAATCAATGAGCAGTTCTTC
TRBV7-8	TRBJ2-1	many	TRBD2	CASSLGLAGGNNEQFF	TGTGCCAGCAGCTTGGGACTAGCGGGGGGGAACAATGAGCAGTTCTTC
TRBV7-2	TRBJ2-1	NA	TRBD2	CASSPAGREGWYNEQFF	TGTGCCAGCAGCCCGGCCGGGCGGGAGGGGTGGTACAATGAGCAGTTCTTC
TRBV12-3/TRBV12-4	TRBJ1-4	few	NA	CASSWVSEKLFF	TGTGCCAGCAGTTGGGTATCGGAAAAACTGTTTTTT
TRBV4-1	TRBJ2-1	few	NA	CASSQDERPPNEQFF	TGCGCCAGCAGCCAAGATGAGCGACCACCGAATGAGCAGTTCTTC
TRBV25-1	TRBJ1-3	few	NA	CASKKDLSGNTIYF	TGTGCCAGCAAAAAAGACCTCTCTGGAAACACCATATATTTT
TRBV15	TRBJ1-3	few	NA	CATSPASARPSGNTIYF	TGTGCCACCAGCCCAGCAAGTGCTCGCCCCTCTGGAAACACCATATATTTT
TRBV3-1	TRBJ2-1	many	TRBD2	CASSQARLAGVYNEQFF	TGTGCCAGCAGCCAAGCCCGACTAGCGGGAGTTTACAATGAGCAGTTCTTC
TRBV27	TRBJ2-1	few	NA	CASKGEQKGAQDPNEQFF	TGTGCCAGCAAGGGGGAACAGAAAGGAGCCCAAGACCCAAATGAGCAGTTCTTC
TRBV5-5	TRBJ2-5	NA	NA	CASRPTFGQETQYF	TGTGCCAGCAGGCCGACCTTTGGACAAGAGACCCAGTACTTC
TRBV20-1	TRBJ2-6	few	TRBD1	CGGTGASSGANVLTF	TGCGGCGGGACAGGGGCATCGTCTGGGGCCAACGTCCTGACTTTC
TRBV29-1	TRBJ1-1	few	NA	CSAQRDTEAFF	TGCAGCGCTCAGCGCGACACTGAAGCTTTCTTT
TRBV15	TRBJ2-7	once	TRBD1	CATSRDGTGVSYEQYF	TGTGCCACCAGCAGAGACGGCACAGGGGTTTCCTACGAGCAGTACTTC
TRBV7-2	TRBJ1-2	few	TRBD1	CASTNVGTGPWLTF	TGTGCCAGCACCAACGTGGGGACAGGACCTTGGCTCACCTTC